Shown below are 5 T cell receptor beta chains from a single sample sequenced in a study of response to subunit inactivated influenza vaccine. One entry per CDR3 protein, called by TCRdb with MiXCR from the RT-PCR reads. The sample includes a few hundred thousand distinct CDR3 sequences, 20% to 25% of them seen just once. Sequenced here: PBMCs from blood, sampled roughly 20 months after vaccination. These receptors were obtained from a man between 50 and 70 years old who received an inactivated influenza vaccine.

The CDR3, as DNA: TGCAGTGCTAGAGCCTCCTCCCCCCTAGCGGGGGGGCACTCCTACAATGAGCAGTTCTTC. It codes for CSARASSPLAGGHSYNEQFF. V and J are TRBV20-1 and TRBJ2-1; 12 positions match TRBD2. The CDR3 loop spans 20 amino acids. The V gene's germline CDR1 is DFQATT and CDR2 SNEGSKA (reference sequence). The junction had 13 bases not matched to a gene; V was cut back by 1 base and J by 0 bases.

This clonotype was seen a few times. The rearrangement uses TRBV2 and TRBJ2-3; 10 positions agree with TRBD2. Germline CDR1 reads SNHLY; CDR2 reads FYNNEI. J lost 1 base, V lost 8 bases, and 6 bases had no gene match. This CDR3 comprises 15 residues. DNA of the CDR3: TGTGCCAGCGTCCTAGCGGGAGTCGGCACAGATACGCAGTATTTT. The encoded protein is CASVLAGVGTDTQYF.

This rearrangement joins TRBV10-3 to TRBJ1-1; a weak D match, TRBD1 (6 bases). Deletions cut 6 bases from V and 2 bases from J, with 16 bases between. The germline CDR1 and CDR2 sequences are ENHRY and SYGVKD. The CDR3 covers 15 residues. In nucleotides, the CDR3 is TGTGCCATCAGAGAAGGACAGTCCTCTAACACTGAAGCTTTCTTT. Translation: CAIREGQSSNTEAFF.

CDR3 DNA sequence: TGTGCCAGCAGCCAAGTAGCGGGGGTGGGCAATGAGCAGTTCTTC. It specifies CASSQVAGVGNEQFF. The chain joins TRBV3-1 to TRBJ2-1; 9 nucleotides align to TRBD2. This CDR3 has 15 residues. V dropped 1 base and J dropped 6; count of bases not matched to a gene: 4. Looked up from germline, CDR1 is LGHDT and CDR2 is YNNKEL (reference sequence).

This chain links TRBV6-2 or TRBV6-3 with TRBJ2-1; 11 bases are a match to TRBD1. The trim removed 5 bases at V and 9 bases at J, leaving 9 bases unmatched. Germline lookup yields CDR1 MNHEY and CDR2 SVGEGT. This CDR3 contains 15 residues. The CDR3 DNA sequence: TGTGCCAGCAGTAGACCGGGACAGGGGGTATCTGAGCAGTTCTTC. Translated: CASSRPGQGVSEQFF.